What follows is one T cell receptor beta chain and its context. Its antigen is not known. Patients between 18 and 65 years old had hyperthyroidism, newly diagnosed and lasting under 2 months. Progressors' blood was drawn at hyperthyroidism diagnosis, before ophthalmopathy symptoms. The V and J ends lost 5 bases and 2 bases, in that order; junction bases with no gene match: 14. CDR3 length: 18 residues. Germline assignment: CDR1 SNHLY and CDR2 FYNNEI. Amplified TCR beta CDR3 regions derived from RNA transcripts. Primed by the HTBI set, a first-round RT-PCR was run on the TCR CDR3. MiXCR was run by TCRdb on the multiplex PCR reads, yielding one entry per CDR3 protein. The sample records nearly 600,000 distinct CDR3 sequences, 11% to 15% being singletons. These data are taken from a study of T cells in Graves' hyperthyroidism and ophthalmopathy. Overall study results and limits: Blood shared most expanded thyroid clonotypes above 0.001.

The sequenced material came from blood. The sequence derives from a woman aged 25-40 years with Graves' hyperthyroidism that later progressed to Graves' ophthalmopathy. This chain uses TRBV2 with TRBJ2-1; 8 nucleotides line up with TRBD1. The CDR3 coding sequence is TGTGCCAGCAGTTCTCCCCCGACAGGGGATTACACCTACAATGAGCAGTTCTTC. Its translation is CASSSPPTGDYTYNEQFF. The whole variable domain, filled in from reference TRBV2 and TRBJ2-1, reads EPEVTQTPSHQVTQMGQEVILRCVPISNHLYFYWYRQILGQKVEFLVSFYNNEISEKSEIFDDQFSVERPDGSNFTLKIRSTKLEDSAMYFCASSSPPTGDYTYNEQFFGPGTRLTVL.